One and the same sample provided the 5 T cell receptor beta chains below, sequenced in a study of T cell responses to AZD1222 COVID-19 vaccine. Assay: immunoSEQ multiplex PCR; the TCRdb copy retains only in-frame clones and omits some. The sample has roughly 110,000 clones, roughly 87% seen once. The sample in question was peripheral blood, obtained on day 0 of AZD1222 vaccination. Every receptor here comes from an adult in good health.

The V call is TRBV24-1, the J call TRBJ1-2; no firm D call. The CDR3 totals 11 residues. Germline values: CDR1 KGHDR, CDR2 SFDVKD. The ends were cut back, 5 bases at V and 5 bases at J, with 5 bases in the middle. CDR3 sequence: CATSVGYGYTF. For the CDR3, the DNA is TGTGCCACCAGTGTAGGTTATGGCTACACCTTC.

CDR3 in DNA: TGTGCCAGCAGTCAGGGGTATAGCAATCAGCCCCAGCATTTT. It translates to CASSQGYSNQPQHF. The chain has TRBV2 and TRBJ1-5; TRBD1 is a possible D gene (6 bases). Germline V gene data show CDR1 as SNHLY and CDR2 as FYNNEI. This CDR3 is 14 amino acids long. V lost 5 bases to trimming and J lost 0 bases, with 8 bases between them.

V and J are TRBV11-2 and TRBJ2-5; 10 bases align to TRBD2. Germline V lookup: CDR1 SGHAT, CDR2 FQNNGV. The CDR3 sequence is 15 residues long. With V trimmed by 5 bases and J by 3 bases, 6 bases remained unmatched. Here the CDR3 reads CASSPNSGGKETQYF. The CDR3 bases are TGTGCCAGCAGCCCAAATAGCGGGGGGAAAGAGACCCAGTACTTC.

This chain connects TRBV29-1 to TRBJ1-3; TRBD1 might be the D (5 bases). From germline, CDR1 is SQVTM and CDR2 ANQGSEA. CDR3 length: 12 residues. The V gene lost 3 bases and the J gene lost 3 bases, with 6 bases spanning the gap. The CDR3 sequence: CSVDGGGNTIYF. CDR3 coding DNA: TGCAGCGTTGATGGGGGTGGAAACACCATATATTTT.

The rearrangement uses TRBV18 and TRBJ2-2; the D gene is possibly TRBD1 (5 bases). In germline, CDR1 is KGHSH, CDR2 LQKENI. The V and J ends lost 6 bases and 1 base respectively, with 15 bases between them. The CDR3 runs to 16 residues. Written as DNA, the CDR3 is TGTGCCAGCTCTTCCTTCGACAGAGAGAACACCGGGGAGCTGTTTTTT. Its protein is CASSSFDRENTGELFF.